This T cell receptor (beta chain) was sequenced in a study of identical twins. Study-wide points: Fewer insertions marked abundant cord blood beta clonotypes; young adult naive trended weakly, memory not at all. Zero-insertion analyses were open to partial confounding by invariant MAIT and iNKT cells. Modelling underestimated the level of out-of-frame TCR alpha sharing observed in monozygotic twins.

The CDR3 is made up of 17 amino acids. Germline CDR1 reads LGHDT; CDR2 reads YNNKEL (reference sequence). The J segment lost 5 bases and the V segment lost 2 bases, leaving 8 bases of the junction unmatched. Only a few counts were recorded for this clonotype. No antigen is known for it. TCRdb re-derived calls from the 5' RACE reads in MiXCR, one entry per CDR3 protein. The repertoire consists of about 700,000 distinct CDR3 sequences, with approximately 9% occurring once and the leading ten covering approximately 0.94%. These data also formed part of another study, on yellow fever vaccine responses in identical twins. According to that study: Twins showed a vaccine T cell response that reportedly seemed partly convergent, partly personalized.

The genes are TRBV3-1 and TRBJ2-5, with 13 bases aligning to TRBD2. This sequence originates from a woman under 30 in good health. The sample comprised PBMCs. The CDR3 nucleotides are TGTGCCAGCAGCCAATACGTAGGACTAGCGGGAGTGGAGACCCAGTACTTC. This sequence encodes CASSQYVGLAGVETQYF.